This T cell receptor (beta chain) was retrieved from a study of HIV-infected patients and healthy controls. Reverse transcription used 450 to 550 ng RNA and constant-region primers for alpha and beta. Alpha and beta chain libraries were made separately by chain-specific third strand synthesis with multiplexing indices. TCRdb ran MiXCR on the 5' RACE reads and lists one entry per CDR3 protein. Found here are about 4,200 distinct CDR3 sequences, roughly 8% of them singletons; the top ten hold roughly 40%. The CDR3 covers 13 residues. Trimming shortened V by 4 bases and J by 9 bases, and 15 bases separated the two germline ends. Germline V gene lookup returns CDR1 SGHTA and CDR2 FQGTGA. Overall study findings and caveats: The diversity differences were not explained by slight age and sex differences between study cohorts. Significantly higher mean Gini indices appeared in HIV-infected repertoires, possibly reflecting oligoclonality.

This clonotype ranks as medium-sized (0.01 to 0.1%). Its target is unknown. Roughly three months, about 14 weeks, into antiretroviral therapy, follow-up blood was collected. Whole blood was used without fractionation, so all unsorted peripheral T cells were included. The RNA source was an approximately 2.5 ml peripheral blood draw. The sample here was blood, taken during antiretroviral therapy. The J gene is TRBJ1-1, the V gene TRBV7-3; TRBD1 might be the D (6 bases). The sequence derives from an adult with HIV infection. CDR3 in amino acids: CASSSTVQGKAFF. CDR3 coding DNA: TGTGCCAGCAGCTCTACGGTACAGGGAAAAGCTTTCTTT.